Only one count was recorded for the clone carrying this T cell receptor (beta chain). The record originates from a study of OX40 agonist ivuxolimab in advanced cancers. Profiled with immunoSEQ multiplex PCR; TCRdb holds only in-frame clones, not every one. The data contain roughly 35,000 clones, around 90% of them seen just once; the ten biggest clones take up roughly 4%. The germline V gene has CDR1 MDHEN and CDR2 SYDVKM. The CDR3 has 15 amino acids. V gave up 6 bases and J gave up 2 bases; unmatched junction bases: 10. The source was CD4+ or CD8+ T cells sorted from blood, collected in a trial of the OX40 agonist ivuxolimab. J is TRBJ2-7 and V is TRBV28; TRBD1 aligns across 7 bases. The receptor comes from an adult with an advanced solid tumor such as melanoma, head and neck, liver or kidney cancer. The CDR3 nucleotides are TGTGCCAGCAGCCTAAGGACAGGCCTGCCCTACGAGCAGTACTTC. It is translated as CASSLRTGLPYEQYF.